One sample yielded the 27 T cell receptor beta chains listed below, sequenced in a study of T cell responses to AZD1222 COVID-19 vaccine. Profiled with immunoSEQ multiplex PCR; TCRdb holds only in-frame clones, not every one. The sample lists approximately 110,000 clones, roughly 90% seen once, with roughly 4.5% in the top ten. Sequenced material: peripheral blood, taken on day 0 of AZD1222 vaccination. Receptors originate from an adult in good health.

The V gene is TRBV6-4, the J gene TRBJ2-1, with TRBD2 matching 9 bases. Per germline, CDR1 MRHNA and CDR2 SNTAGT. V lost 6 bases and J lost 6; bases outside the gene matches: 12. There are 16 residues in the CDR3. In DNA form, the CDR3 reads TGTGCCAGCAGAAACTTTGCGGGAGGGCCGGCCAATGAGCAGTTCTTC. Translated, it gives CASRNFAGGPANEQFF.

The CDR3 sequence: CASSSGQGRWQPQHF. The CDR3 DNA is TGTGCCAGTAGTTCCGGACAGGGTCGGTGGCAGCCCCAGCATTTT. J is TRBJ1-5 and V is TRBV19; 8 bases agree with TRBD1. The length of the CDR3 is 15 residues. J was trimmed by 7 bases and V by 5 bases; bases with no gene match: 10. CDR1 and CDR2 (germline): LNHDA, SQIVND (reference sequence).

The CDR3 bases are TGTGCCAGCTCACCACGAAGGGGTCAAATCTCCTACGAGCAGTACTTC. This translates into CASSPRRGQISYEQYF. The chain carries TRBV18 and TRBJ2-7; possibly TRBD1 for D (5 bases). The V gene lost 1 base and the J gene lost 0 bases, with 13 bases spanning the gap. The CDR3 is 16 residues long. From germline, CDR1 is KGHSH and CDR2 LQKENI.

The CDR3 sequence: CATSAPRMAYNEQFF. CDR3 DNA sequence: TGTGCCACCAGCGCCCCGCGTATGGCCTACAATGAGCAGTTCTTC. This sequence joins TRBV24-1 and TRBJ2-1; D remains ambiguous. The V and J ends lost 7 bases and 2 bases respectively, with 14 bases between them. The V gene's germline CDR1 is KGHDR and CDR2 SFDVKD. The CDR3 contains 15 residues.

The CDR3 spells CASSREGRWTEAFF. The CDR3, as DNA: TGTGCCAGCAGTCGGGAGGGGAGGTGGACTGAAGCTTTCTTT. The V gene is TRBV6-5, the J gene TRBJ1-1; D might be TRBD1 (5 bases). V lost 5 bases, J lost 5 bases, and 15 bases lay in between. The CDR3 spans 14 residues. Germline V gives CDR1 MNHEY, CDR2 SVGAGI.

In this sample, this clone turned up a few times. The chain is built from TRBV7-9 and TRBJ1-4, with D hard to call. Germline CDR1 and CDR2: SEHNR and FQNEAQ (reference sequence). This CDR3 is built from 14 residues. V was shortened by 4 bases and J by 4 bases, with 10 bases between the two germline ends. For the CDR3, the DNA is TGTGCCAGCAGCTGGACGGGTATTAATGAAAAACTGTTTTTT. Protein product: CASSWTGINEKLFF. Full variable domain (outside the CDR3, taken from reference TRBV7-9 and TRBJ1-4): DTGVSQNPRHKITKRGQNVTFRCDPISEHNRLYWYRQTLGQGPEFLTYFQNEAQLEKSRLLSDRFSAERPKGSFSTLEIQRTEQGDSAMYLCASSWTGINEKLFFGSGTQLSVL.

In DNA, the CDR3 is TGTGCCAGCAGTTACTCGGACGGATTCGCGGATGAGCAGTTCTTC. It codes for CASSYSDGFADEQFF. This sequence joins TRBV6-5 and TRBJ2-1; D ambiguous. Trimming cost V 0 bases and J 8 bases, with 14 bases left between them. The CDR3 runs to 15 residues. CDR1 and CDR2 from the germline V gene are MNHEY and SVGAGI.

There are a few counts of this clone. The chain links TRBV5-1 to TRBJ1-3; a possible D gene is TRBD1 (5 bases). The germline V and J ends were trimmed by 0 bases and 0 bases, with 10 bases remaining between them. The germline CDR1 and CDR2 sequences are SGHRS and YFSETQ. This CDR3 is 16 amino acids long. The CDR3, as DNA: TGCGCCAGCAGCTTGGGTTCGACAGACTCTGGAAACACCATATATTTT. Protein product: CASSLGSTDSGNTIYF.

There are a few counts of this clone. This chain uses TRBV19 with TRBJ1-2; unclear D gene. Looked up from germline, CDR1 is LNHDA and CDR2 is SQIVND (reference sequence). V was trimmed by 3 bases and J by 4 bases, leaving 12 bases between them. The CDR3 runs 14 residues. In DNA form, the CDR3 reads TGTGCCAGTAGTATCCTCGGACGGCCCTATGGCTACACCTTC. This translates into CASSILGRPYGYTF.

The V gene is TRBV30, the J gene TRBJ2-6; tentative D call: TRBD1 (5 bases). CDR3 size: 15 residues. The ends were cut back, 1 base at V and 0 bases at J, with 7 bases in the middle. Per germline, CDR1 GTSNPN and CDR2 SVGIG (reference sequence). CDR3 amino acids: CAWSGQFSGANVLTF. CDR3 coding DNA: TGTGCCTGGAGTGGACAGTTCTCTGGGGCCAACGTCCTGACTTTC.

The chain joins TRBV12-3 or TRBV12-4 to TRBJ1-5; D not certain. V was trimmed by 6 bases and J by 11 bases, leaving 17 bases between them. The CDR3 spans 13 residues. The CDR3 DNA reads as TGTGCCAGCAGACAAGGCCAGGTCGAAGCCCAGCATTTT. This gives the protein CASRQGQVEAQHF.

This chain connects TRBV6-6 to TRBJ2-2, with 11 bases fitting TRBD2. This CDR3 is 18 amino acids long. The ends lost 7 bases at V and 4 bases at J; junction bases unmatched: 14. Looked up from germline, CDR1 is MNHNY and CDR2 is SVGAGI (reference sequence). This CDR3 is CASTRGVLAGGSTGELFF. DNA for the CDR3: TGTGCCAGCACTCGGGGGGTTCTAGCGGGAGGCTCCACCGGGGAGCTGTTTTTT.

This chain connects TRBV7-9 to TRBJ1-5; 9 bases line up with TRBD1. Germline CDR1 reads SEHNR; CDR2 reads FQNEAQ (reference sequence). The CDR3 consists of 15 residues. V shed 4 bases, J shed 5 bases, and the junction held 6 bases outside the gene matches. CDR3 in DNA: TGTGCCAGCAGCTCGGGACAGGGTCGAGATCAGCCCCAGCATTTT. Translating gives CASSSGQGRDQPQHF.

Only one count was recorded for this clone. This sample also contains other DNA sequences that code for the same CDR3. The gene calls are TRBV28 and TRBJ2-1, with TRBD2 matching over 12 bases. The CDR3 has 15 amino acids. After removal of 6 bases from V and 3 bases from J, the junction contained 3 bases not matched to a gene. The germline V gene has CDR1 MDHEN and CDR2 SYDVKM. The CDR3 coding sequence is TGTGCCAGCAGACCACTAGCGGGAGGCTACAATGAGCAGTTCTTC. This encodes CASRPLAGGYNEQFF.

The chain recombines TRBV9 with TRBJ2-5, with unresolved D. The CDR3 is made up of 14 amino acids. Trimming pared 3 bases from V and 1 base from J, leaving 10 bases between. Germline lookup yields CDR1 SGDLS and CDR2 YYNGEE. For the CDR3, the DNA is TGTGCCAGCAGCGCGAGCAGCTTCCAAGAGACCCAGTACTTC. As protein: CASSASSFQETQYF.

The V and J genes are TRBV13 and TRBJ2-7; 9 nucleotides line up with TRBD1. CDR1 PRHDT and CDR2 FYEKMQ come from the germline V gene (reference sequence). The ends lost 1 base at V and 6 bases at J; junction bases unmatched: 7. This CDR3 is built from 15 residues. The CDR3 sequence: CASSLDGTGYSEQYF. The DNA of the CDR3 is TGTGCCAGCAGCTTAGATGGGACAGGGTACTCCGAGCAGTACTTC.

To note about this clone: One end of the junction is discordant with germline, which a read error may explain. The V call is TRBV6-5, the J call TRBJ2-7; 9 bases are a match to TRBD1. The CDR3 is made up of 15 amino acids. Germline V gene lookup returns CDR1 MNHEY and CDR2 SVGAGI. The CDR3 nucleotides are TGTGCCAGCGGCCCGGGACAGGGTTTTTCGGGGTTGCGGAACTTC. Protein: CASGPGQGFSGLRNF.

J is TRBJ2-4 and V is TRBV27, with 8 nucleotides matching TRBD2. The CDR3 is made up of 15 amino acids. The germline CDR1 and CDR2 sequences are MNHEY and SMNVEV (reference sequence). The trim removed 3 bases at V and 4 bases at J, leaving 5 bases unmatched. CDR3 protein: CASSFYGGGKNIQYF. The CDR3 DNA is TGTGCCAGCAGTTTTTACGGGGGGGGAAAAAACATTCAGTACTTC.

This clone was detected only once. The CDR3 protein is CASSFQGMVNTEAFF. The CDR3 region has the DNA TGTGCCAGCAGCTTTCAGGGGATGGTGAACACTGAAGCTTTCTTT. This chain uses TRBV7-8 with TRBJ1-1, with D possibly TRBD1 on 6 matching bases. Trimming left V 3 bases short and J 0 bases short, with 11 bases between. This CDR3 contains 15 residues. CDR1 is SGHVS and CDR2 is FQNEAQ in the germline V gene. The full variable domain, completed using reference TRBV7-8 and TRBJ1-1, is GAGVSQSPRYKVAKRGQDVALRCDPISGHVSLFWYQQALGQGPEFLTYFQNEAQLDKSGLPSDRFFAERPEGSVSTLKIQRTQQEDSAVYLCASSFQGMVNTEAFFGQGTRLTVV.

V gene TRBV18 combines with J gene TRBJ1-1; 7 bases match TRBD1. After removal of 6 bases from V and 8 bases from J, the junction contained 9 bases not matched to a gene. CDR1 is KGHSH and CDR2 is LQKENI in the germline V gene. This CDR3 contains 13 residues. CDR3 amino acids: CASSPGTAQEAFF. The CDR3 DNA reads TGTGCCAGCTCGCCCGGGACAGCTCAAGAAGCTTTCTTT.

The chain recombines TRBV2 with TRBJ2-1; D is unclear. Germline V lookup: CDR1 SNHLY, CDR2 FYNNEI. CDR3 length: 12 amino acids. Between the trimmed V and J ends, which lost 6 bases and 5 bases, there was a span of 8 bases. The CDR3 DNA follows: TGTGCCAGCAGGGAACGGGACAATGAGCAGTTCTTC. As protein: CASRERDNEQFF.

The genes are TRBV5-5 and TRBJ1-4; D is perhaps TRBD1 (5 bases). Per the germline V gene, CDR1 is SGHKS and CDR2 is YYEKEE (reference sequence). The CDR3 contains 15 residues. Trimming shortened V by 7 bases and J by 8 bases, and 21 bases separated the two germline ends. The CDR3: CASEPSRVKSEKLFF. In nucleotides, the CDR3 is TGTGCCAGCGAGCCTAGCAGGGTCAAGTCGGAAAAACTGTTTTTT.

The V and J genes are TRBV3-1 (or the pseudogene TRBV3-2) and TRBJ1-1; D gene ambiguous. The V end was cut by 6 bases, the J end by 1 base, with 12 bases between. Germline V gene sequence: CDR1 LGHDT, CDR2 YNNKEL (reference sequence). The CDR3 contains 14 residues. CDR3 sequence (DNA): TGTGCCAGCAGTCCGTCGGACTCGAACACTGAAGCTTTCTTT. This sequence encodes CASSPSDSNTEAFF.

The genes are TRBV5-1 and TRBJ2-2, with D possibly matching TRBD2 (6 bases). This CDR3 has 15 amino acids. Trimming shortened V by 0 bases and J by 4 bases, and 10 bases separated the two germline ends. The germline V gene encodes CDR1 SGHRS and CDR2 YFSETQ. As DNA, the CDR3 is TGCGCCAGCAGCTTGGCCGTGGGGGGCACCGGGGAGCTGTTTTTT. It is translated as CASSLAVGGTGELFF.

V and J are TRBV6-5 and TRBJ1-5; D unclear. Trimming took off 6 bases at V and 0 bases at J, with 12 bases between the two ends. CDR1 and CDR2 from the germline V gene are MNHEY and SVGAGI. This CDR3 is built from 15 residues. Here the CDR3 DNA reads TGTGCCAGCAGCGCACAGCCTTATAGCAATCAGCCCCAGCATTTT. It codes for CASSAQPYSNQPQHF.

This clone was counted a few times. J is TRBJ2-3 and V is TRBV7-9; D is undetermined. The germline CDR1 and CDR2 sequences are SEHNR and FQNEAQ (reference sequence). The length of the CDR3 is 15 residues. V was pared by 5 bases and J by 0 bases, with 12 bases between. The CDR3 DNA reads as TGTGCCAGCAGCCCCCCGGGCCTTAGCACAGATACGCAGTATTTT. This encodes CASSPPGLSTDTQYF.

In its sample, this clone was seen once. The J gene is TRBJ2-1, the V gene TRBV10-3, with 14 nucleotides matching TRBD2. Germline V gene sequence: CDR1 ENHRY, CDR2 SYGVKD. The CDR3 contains 15 residues. The ends lost 0 bases at V and 8 bases at J; junction bases unmatched: 0. The CDR3 bases are TGTGCCATCAGTGAGTCGACTAGCGGGAGGGATGAGCAGTTCTTC. As protein: CAISESTSGRDEQFF.